This T cell receptor beta chain stems from a study of early T cells in non-severe SARS-CoV-2 infection. Across the whole study: Chains were not paired, and sequencing was done on bulk RNA from unsorted whole blood. Study-level findings and limits: Missing private and CD4 specificities, VDJdb matching favored anti-spike CD8 responses.

At least ten counts were recorded for this clonotype. Its antigen is still unknown. Individual cDNA molecules received unique molecular identifiers during library preparation. TCRdb passed the 5' RACE reads through MiXCR, listing each CDR3 protein once. There are about 25,000 distinct CDR3 sequences in the sample; around 4.6% occur only once, and over 9.5% lies in the top ten. The sequence derives from an adult who was a healthcare worker with PCR-confirmed SARS-CoV-2 infection or an uninfected control (not recorded which). Material: whole blood.

The CDR3 sequence: CASRETRIGSETQYF. The CDR3 coding sequence is TGTGCCAGCCGTGAGACTAGGATAGGTTCGGAGACCCAGTACTTC. The gene calls are TRBV12-3 or TRBV12-4 and TRBJ2-5, with D possibly TRBD2 on 6 matching bases. V was clipped by 8 bases and J by 5 bases, with 21 bases between them. CDR3 length equals 15 residues.